One and the same sample provided the 11 T cell receptor beta chains below, sequenced in a study of T-cell memory formation after mild COVID-19. TCRdb re-derived calls from the 5' RACE reads in MiXCR, one entry per CDR3 protein. The sample holds about 310,000 distinct CDR3 sequences; approximately 19% are singletons and the top ten take about 21%. The sequenced sample was PBMCs or a T cell subset sorted from them (not recorded which). The source of these receptors is a man in his late teens or twenties who had mild COVID-19 (a few samples of this study predate the infection). Cell type and time point are not known.

This clonotype was observed a few times. V usage is TRBV4-1 and J usage is TRBJ2-7, with TRBD1 as a possible D gene (6 bases). Germline loops: CDR1 MGHRA, CDR2 YSYEKL. V dropped 1 base and J dropped 3 bases, with 10 bases sitting between them. The CDR3 loop spans 14 amino acids. The CDR3: CASSQGQGYYEQYV. CDR3 nucleotides: TGCGCCAGCAGCCAAGGGCAGGGGTACTACGAGCAGTACGTC.

This clonotype was counted between two and nine times. This chain links TRBV20-1 with TRBJ2-3; 10 bases line up with TRBD1. Germline V gene data show CDR1 as DFQATT and CDR2 as SNEGSKA (reference sequence). Unmatched junction bases numbered 7, after V lost 7 bases and J lost 3 bases. The length of the CDR3 is 14 residues. CDR3 in DNA: TGCAGTGTTGGACAGGGGGAAGTGACAGATACGCAGTATTTT. Its translation: CSVGQGEVTDTQYF.

The chain has TRBV7-9 and TRBJ2-7; D is undetermined. This CDR3 has 15 amino acids. Trimming removed 1 base from V and 2 bases from J, with 12 bases in between. The germline V gene has CDR1 SEHNR and CDR2 FQNEAQ (reference sequence). This chain's CDR3 is CASSLGAGLAYEQYV. DNA for the CDR3: TGTGCCAGCAGCTTAGGGGCAGGCCTAGCCTACGAGCAGTACGTC.

The J gene is TRBJ2-3, the V gene TRBV7-3, with 11 bases matching TRBD2. Looked up from germline, CDR1 is SGHTA and CDR2 is FQGTGA. This CDR3 has 15 residues. Losses at the gene ends were 5 bases for V and 4 bases for J; bases not matched to a gene: 5. CDR3 loop: CASSPSGGIADTQYF. The CDR3 DNA reads as TGTGCCAGCAGCCCTAGCGGGGGGATAGCAGATACGCAGTATTTT.

The chain combines TRBV5-1 with TRBJ2-1, with D hard to call. Trimming took off 2 bases at V and 1 base at J, with 13 bases between the two ends. From germline, CDR1 is SGHRS and CDR2 YFSETQ. The CDR3 covers 16 residues. CDR3 amino acids: CASSFAEAPSYNEQFF. CDR3 coding DNA: TGCGCCAGCAGCTTCGCCGAGGCTCCTTCCTACAATGAGCAGTTCTTC.

The J gene is TRBJ1-5, the V gene TRBV11-2; 8 nucleotides align to TRBD1. Germline values: CDR1 SGHAT, CDR2 FQNNGV. The CDR3 extends over 17 amino acids. The V and J ends lost 5 bases and 0 bases, in that order; junction bases with no gene match: 9. The CDR3 here is CASSPGPGGYSNQPQHF. The CDR3 DNA reads as TGTGCCAGCAGCCCGGGTCCAGGGGGCTATAGCAATCAGCCCCAGCATTTT.

This clonotype was counted a few times. V usage is TRBV6-1 and J usage is TRBJ2-6, with D unresolved. The CDR3 runs to 15 residues. The V end was cut by 7 bases, the J end by 0 bases, with 10 bases between. CDR1 is MNHNS, CDR2 SASEGT, per germline. The DNA for the CDR3 is TGTGCCAGCAAGCTACAGCCCTCTGGGGCCAACGTCCTGACTTTC. Encoded protein: CASKLQPSGANVLTF.

This clonotype was seen repeatedly, ten times or more. The chain uses TRBV29-1 and TRBJ1-1; D unclear. CDR1 is SQVTM and CDR2 is ANQGSEA in the germline V gene. The V and J ends lost 4 bases and 2 bases respectively, with 5 bases between them. CDR3 size: 11 residues. The CDR3 loop reads CSVGRNTEAFF. The CDR3 DNA is TGCAGCGTTGGGCGCAACACTGAAGCTTTCTTT.

The V call is TRBV10-1, the J call TRBJ2-2; D not resolved. The length of the CDR3 is 11 residues. Between the trimmed V and J ends, which lost 6 bases and 9 bases, there was a span of 8 bases. Per germline, CDR1 WNHNN and CDR2 SYGVQD (reference sequence). DNA of the CDR3: TGCGCCAGCAGCGACGGCCGGGAGCTGTTTTTT. This translates into CASSDGRELFF.

This clonotype was seen more than once but under ten times. CDR3 protein: CASSPGQGQGQNIQYF. CDR3 in DNA: TGTGCCAGCAGCCCCGGACAGGGGCAAGGACAAAACATTCAGTACTTC. The rearrangement uses TRBV7-2 and TRBJ2-4, with 9 bases aligning to TRBD1. The CDR3 runs to 16 residues. Germline V CDR1 and CDR2: SGHTA, FQGNSA. The V segment lost 5 bases and the J segment 5 bases; nucleotides outside the gene matches: 10. The variable domain in full, with the rest retrieved from reference TRBV7-2 and TRBJ2-4, is GAGVSQSPSNKVTEKGKDVELRCDPISGHTALYWYRQSLGQGLEFLIYFQGNSAPDKSGLPSDRFSAERTGGSVSTLTIQRTQQEDSAVYLCASSPGQGQGQNIQYFGAGTRLSVL.

The chain recombines TRBV7-9 with TRBJ1-2; D may be TRBD1 (5 bases). CDR3 length equals 14 residues. The germline V and J ends were trimmed by 7 bases and 0 bases, with 12 bases remaining between them. The germline CDR1 and CDR2 sequences are SEHNR and FQNEAQ (reference sequence). The CDR3 loop reads CASIKQGANYGYTF. The CDR3 coding sequence is TGTGCCAGCATCAAGCAGGGAGCTAACTATGGCTACACCTTC. Looking up the rest from reference TRBV7-9 and TRBJ1-2 gives the full variable domain: DTGVSQNPRHKITKRGQNVTFRCDPISEHNRLYWYRQTLGQGPEFLTYFQNEAQLEKSRLLSDRFSAERPKGSFSTLEIQRTEQGDSAMYLCASIKQGANYGYTFGSGTRLTVV.